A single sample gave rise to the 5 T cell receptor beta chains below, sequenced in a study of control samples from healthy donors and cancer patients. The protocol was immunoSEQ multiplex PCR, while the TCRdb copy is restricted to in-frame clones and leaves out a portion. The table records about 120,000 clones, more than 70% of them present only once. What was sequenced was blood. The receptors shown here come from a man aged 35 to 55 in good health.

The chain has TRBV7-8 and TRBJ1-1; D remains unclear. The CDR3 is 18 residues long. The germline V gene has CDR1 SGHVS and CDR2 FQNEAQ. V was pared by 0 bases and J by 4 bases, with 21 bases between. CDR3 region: CASSLAWGILRAGTEAFF. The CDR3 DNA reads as TGTGCCAGCAGCTTAGCGTGGGGAATCCTCAGAGCGGGCACTGAAGCTTTCTTT. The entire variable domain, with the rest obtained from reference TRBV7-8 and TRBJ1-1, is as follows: GAGVSQSPRYKVAKRGQDVALRCDPISGHVSLFWYQQALGQGPEFLTYFQNEAQLDKSGLPSDRFFAERPEGSVSTLKIQRTQQEDSAVYLCASSLAWGILRAGTEAFFGQGTRLTVV.

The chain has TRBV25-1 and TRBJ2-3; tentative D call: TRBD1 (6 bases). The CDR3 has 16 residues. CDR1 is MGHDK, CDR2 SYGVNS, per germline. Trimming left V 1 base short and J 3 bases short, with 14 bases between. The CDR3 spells CASSELGPRGTDTQYF. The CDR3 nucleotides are TGTGCCAGCAGTGAATTGGGCCCTAGGGGGACAGATACGCAGTATTTT.

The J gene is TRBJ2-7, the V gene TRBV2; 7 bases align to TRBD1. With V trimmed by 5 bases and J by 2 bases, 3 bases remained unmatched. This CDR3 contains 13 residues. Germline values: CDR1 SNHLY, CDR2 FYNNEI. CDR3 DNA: TGTGCCAGCAGTATGGGACAGCCCTACGAGCAGTACTTC. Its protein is CASSMGQPYEQYF.

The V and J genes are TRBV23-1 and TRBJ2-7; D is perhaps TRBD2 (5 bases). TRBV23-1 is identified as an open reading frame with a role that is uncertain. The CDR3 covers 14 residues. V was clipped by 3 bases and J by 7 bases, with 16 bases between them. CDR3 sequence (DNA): TGCGCCAGCAGTCACCGATGCGGGCTAGGGGAGCAGTACTTC. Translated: CASSHRCGLGEQYF.

The CDR3 nucleotides read TGTGCCAGCAGCGTAGGGCAGGACAGTAACTATGGCTACACCTTC. This sequence encodes CASSVGQDSNYGYTF. V gene TRBV9 combines with J gene TRBJ1-2; TRBD1 might be the D (6 bases). The CDR3 has 15 amino acids. Germline CDR1 and CDR2: SGDLS and YYNGEE. Trimming took 0 bases from V and 1 from J, leaving 10 bases between them.